This T cell receptor beta chain is drawn from a study of prognosis after radiotherapy for stage I lung cancer. The overall study: With more than ten men and over five women, the cohort's median age was about 74 years, range roughly 53–84. Approximately eleven patients' tumors were adenocarcinoma, and roughly 7 patients' tumors were squamous cell carcinoma.

Genomic DNA was subjected to two-round multiplex PCR for amplification of TCR beta CDR3. Primers (each specific to one TRBV or TRBJ gene) were used in first-round PCR. TCRdb reanalysed the multiplex PCR reads using MiXCR and keeps one entry per CDR3 protein. The sample holds some 30,000 distinct CDR3 sequences, about 43% seen once. Notes on the study in general: The authors did not determine whether the expanded TCR clones were tumor-specific.

Comment on this clonotype: Its antigen is as yet unknown.

The CDR3 runs to 15 residues. Trimming removed 8 bases at V and 9 bases at J, with 20 bases between. CDR1 and CDR2 from the germline V gene are MNHEY and SVGEGT. The J gene is TRBJ1-6, the V gene TRBV6-2 or TRBV6-3; D perhaps matches TRBD1 (6 bases). This clonotype originated in a donor aged 50 or older with non-small cell lung cancer. Source: PBMCs, taken before or after stereotactic body radiation therapy (not recorded which). CDR3 sequence (DNA): TGTGCCAGCCTCGATGGGCGGGGGCTCGGTTCACCCCTCCACTTT. It is translated as CASLDGRGLGSPLHF.